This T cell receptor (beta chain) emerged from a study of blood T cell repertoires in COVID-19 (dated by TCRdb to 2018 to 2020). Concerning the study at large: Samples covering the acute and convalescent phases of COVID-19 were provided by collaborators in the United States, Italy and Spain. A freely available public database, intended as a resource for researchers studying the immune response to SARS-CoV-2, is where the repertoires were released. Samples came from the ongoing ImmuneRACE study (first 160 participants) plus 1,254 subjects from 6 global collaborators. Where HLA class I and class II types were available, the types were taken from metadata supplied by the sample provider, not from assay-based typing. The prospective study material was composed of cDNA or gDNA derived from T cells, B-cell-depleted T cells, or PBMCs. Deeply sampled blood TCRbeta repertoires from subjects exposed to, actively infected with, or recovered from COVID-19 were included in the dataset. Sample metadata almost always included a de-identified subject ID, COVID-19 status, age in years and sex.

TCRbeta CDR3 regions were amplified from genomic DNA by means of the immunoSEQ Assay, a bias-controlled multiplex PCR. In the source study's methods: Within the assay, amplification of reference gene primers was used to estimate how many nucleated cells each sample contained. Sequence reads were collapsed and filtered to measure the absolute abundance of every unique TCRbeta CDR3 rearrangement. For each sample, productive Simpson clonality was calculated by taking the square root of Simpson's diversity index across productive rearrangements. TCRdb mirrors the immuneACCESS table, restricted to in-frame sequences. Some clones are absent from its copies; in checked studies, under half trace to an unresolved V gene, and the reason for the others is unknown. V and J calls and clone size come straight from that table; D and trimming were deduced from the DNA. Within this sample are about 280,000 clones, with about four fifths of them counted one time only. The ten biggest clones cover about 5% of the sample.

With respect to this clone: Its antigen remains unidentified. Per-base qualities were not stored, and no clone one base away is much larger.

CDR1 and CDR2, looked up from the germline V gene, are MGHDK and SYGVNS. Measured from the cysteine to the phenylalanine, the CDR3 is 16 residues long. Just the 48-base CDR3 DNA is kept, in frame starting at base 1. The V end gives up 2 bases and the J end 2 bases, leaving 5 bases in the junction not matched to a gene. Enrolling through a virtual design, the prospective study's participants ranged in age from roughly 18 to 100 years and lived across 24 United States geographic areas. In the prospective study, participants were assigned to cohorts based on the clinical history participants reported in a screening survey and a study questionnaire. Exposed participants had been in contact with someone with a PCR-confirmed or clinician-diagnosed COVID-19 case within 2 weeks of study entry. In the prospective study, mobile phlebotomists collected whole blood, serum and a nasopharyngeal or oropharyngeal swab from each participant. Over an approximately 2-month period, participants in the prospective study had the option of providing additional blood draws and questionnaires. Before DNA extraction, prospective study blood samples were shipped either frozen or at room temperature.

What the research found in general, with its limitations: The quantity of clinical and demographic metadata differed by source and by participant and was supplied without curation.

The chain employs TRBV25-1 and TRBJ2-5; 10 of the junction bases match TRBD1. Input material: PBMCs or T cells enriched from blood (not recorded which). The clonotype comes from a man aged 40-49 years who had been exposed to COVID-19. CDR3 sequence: CASSEGTGVLQETQYF. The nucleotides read TGTGCCAGCAGTGAAGGGACAGGGGTTCTTCAAGAGACCCAGTACTTC.